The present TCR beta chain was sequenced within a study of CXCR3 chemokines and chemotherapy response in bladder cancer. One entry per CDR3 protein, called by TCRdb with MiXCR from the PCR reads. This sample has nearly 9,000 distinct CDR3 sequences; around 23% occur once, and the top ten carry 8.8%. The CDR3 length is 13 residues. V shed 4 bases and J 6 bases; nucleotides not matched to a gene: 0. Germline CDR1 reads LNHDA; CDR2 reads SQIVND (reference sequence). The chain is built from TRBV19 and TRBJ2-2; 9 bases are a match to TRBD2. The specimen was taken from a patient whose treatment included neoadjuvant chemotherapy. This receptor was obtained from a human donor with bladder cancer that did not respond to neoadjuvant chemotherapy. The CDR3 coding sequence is TGTGCCAGTAGTAGCGGGGGGGCCGGGGAGCTGTTTTTT. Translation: CASSSGGAGELFF.